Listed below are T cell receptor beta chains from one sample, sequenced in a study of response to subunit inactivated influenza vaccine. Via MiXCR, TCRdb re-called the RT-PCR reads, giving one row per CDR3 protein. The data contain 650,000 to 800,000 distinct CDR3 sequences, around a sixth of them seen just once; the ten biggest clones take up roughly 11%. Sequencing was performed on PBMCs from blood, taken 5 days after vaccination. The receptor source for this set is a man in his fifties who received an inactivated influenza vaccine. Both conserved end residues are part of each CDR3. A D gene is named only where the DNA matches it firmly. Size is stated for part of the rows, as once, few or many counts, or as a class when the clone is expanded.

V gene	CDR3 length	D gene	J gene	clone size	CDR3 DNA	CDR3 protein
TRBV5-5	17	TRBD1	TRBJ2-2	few	TGTGCCAGCAGCTTGGTATCCAGGGGGATTAACACCGGGGAGCTGTTTTTT	CASSLVSRGINTGELFF
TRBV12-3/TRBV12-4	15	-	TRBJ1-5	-	TGTGCCAGCAGTGGGCGGCCTTTGGGGTATCAGCCCCAGCATTTT	CASSGRPLGYQPQHF
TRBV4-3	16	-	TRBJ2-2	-	TGCGCCAGCAGCCAAGGGTTAGGGGAGTACACCGGGGAGCTGTTTTTT	CASSQGLGEYTGELFF
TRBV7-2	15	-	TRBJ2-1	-	TGTGCCAGCAGCCAGACCGGGACCACGTACAATGAGCAGTTCTTC	CASSQTGTTYNEQFF
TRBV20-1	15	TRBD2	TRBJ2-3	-	TGCAGTGCTTCCGTAGCGGGAGGGTCCACAGATACGCAGTATTTT	CSASVAGGSTDTQYF
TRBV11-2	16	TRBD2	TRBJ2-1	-	TGTGCCAGCAGCTTGGGCCTTAGCGGGGGGGCTATTGAGCAGTTCTTC	CASSLGLSGGAIEQFF
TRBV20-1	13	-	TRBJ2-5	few	TGCAGTGCTAGACCTGGAGGGGTGGAGACCCAGTACTTC	CSARPGGVETQYF
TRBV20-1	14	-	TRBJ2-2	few	TGCAGTGCTGGATCCGTCTCTTACACCGGGGAGCTGTTTTTT	CSAGSVSYTGELFF
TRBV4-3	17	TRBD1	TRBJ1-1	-	TGCGCCAGCAGCCAAGATATCGGGACAGGTATGAACACTGAAGCTTTCTTT	CASSQDIGTGMNTEAFF
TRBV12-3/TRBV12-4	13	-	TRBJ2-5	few	TGTGCCAGCAGTTTACACTTCCAAGAGACCCAGTACTTC	CASSLHFQETQYF
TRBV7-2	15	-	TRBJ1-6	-	TGTGCCAGCAGCTTAGCGTCGGGGGTAGGGTCACCCCTCCACTTT	CASSLASGVGSPLHF
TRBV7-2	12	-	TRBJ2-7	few	TGTGCCAGCAGCTTCCAGGGAGGCGAGCAGTACTTC	CASSFQGGEQYF
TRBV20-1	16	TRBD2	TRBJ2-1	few	TGCAGTGCTTCCGCGGTGGCGGGAGGCTTCTACAATGAGCAGTTCTTC	CSASAVAGGFYNEQFF
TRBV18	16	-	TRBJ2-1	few	TGTGCCAGCTCACCCGGGGGAAGGGGGTTTCGAAATGAGCAGTTCTTC	CASSPGGRGFRNEQFF
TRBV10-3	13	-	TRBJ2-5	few	TGTGCCACCCAGACCAGTAGGCAAGAGACCCAGTACTTC	CATQTSRQETQYF
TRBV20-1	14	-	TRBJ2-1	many	TGCAGTGCTAGAGGCCAGAGTGTCTACAATGAGCAGTTCTTC	CSARGQSVYNEQFF
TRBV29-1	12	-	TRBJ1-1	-	TGCAGCGTAAAGAGGCTGGGGACTGAAGCTTTCTTT	CSVKRLGTEAFF
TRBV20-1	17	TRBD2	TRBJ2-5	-	TGCAGTGCCAATCAGCCCGGACTAGCGGGGGGCGTGGAGACCCAGTACTTC	CSANQPGLAGGVETQYF
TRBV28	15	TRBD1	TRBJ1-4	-	TGTGCCAGCAGTTCCGGGACAGCGTATAATGAAAAACTGTTTTTT	CASSSGTAYNEKLFF
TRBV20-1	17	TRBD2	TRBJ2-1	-	TGCAGTGCTAGAGAGCTAGCGGGAGCGAGCTCCTACAATGAGCAGTTCTTC	CSARELAGASSYNEQFF
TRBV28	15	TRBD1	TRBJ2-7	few	TGTGCCAGCAGTTACCCGGGACAGGGAAACTACGAGCAGTACTTC	CASSYPGQGNYEQYF
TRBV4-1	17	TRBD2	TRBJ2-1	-	TGCGCCAGCAGCCAAGATGGGGCGGGAGGGTCCTACAATGAGCAGTTCTTC	CASSQDGAGGSYNEQFF
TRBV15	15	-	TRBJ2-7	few	TGTGCCACCAGCATGTCCACGGGACTCTTCTACGAGCAGTACTTC	CATSMSTGLFYEQYF
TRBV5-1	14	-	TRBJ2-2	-	TGCGCCAGCAGCTTTCAGGGGTTCGGCGGGGAGCTGTTTTTT	CASSFQGFGGELFF
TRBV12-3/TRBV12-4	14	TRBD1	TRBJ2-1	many	TGTGCCAGCAGTTGGACAGGGCGTTCAACTGAGCAGTTCTTC	CASSWTGRSTEQFF
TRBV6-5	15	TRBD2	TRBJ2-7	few	TGTGCCAGCAGTTACTCTCCTAGCGGGACGTATGAGCAGTACTTC	CASSYSPSGTYEQYF